This T cell receptor beta chain was documented in a study of blood T cell repertoires in COVID-19. The germline V gene has CDR1 LGHNA and CDR2 YNFKEQ. The CDR3 totals 15 residues. Trimming cost V 0 bases and J 7 bases, with 15 bases left between them. The protocol was immunoSEQ multiplex PCR, while the TCRdb copy is restricted to in-frame clones and leaves out a portion. The repertoire holds around 160,000 clones, with around 90% as singletons. This sequence joins TRBV4-2 and TRBJ1-2, with D unresolved. The sample taken for sequencing was peripheral blood. The TCR originated in a man aged 60 to 69 with active or convalescent COVID-19. CDR3 in amino acids: CASSQDPRAAGGYTF. The DNA of the CDR3 is TGTGCCAGCAGCCAAGATCCACGGGCCGCGGGTGGCTACACCTTC.